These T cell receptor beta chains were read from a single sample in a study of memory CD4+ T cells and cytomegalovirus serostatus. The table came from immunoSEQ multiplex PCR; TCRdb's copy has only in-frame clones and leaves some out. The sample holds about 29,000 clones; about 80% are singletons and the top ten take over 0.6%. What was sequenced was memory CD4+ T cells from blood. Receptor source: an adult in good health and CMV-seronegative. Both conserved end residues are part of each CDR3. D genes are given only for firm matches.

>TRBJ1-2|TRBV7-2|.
TGTGCCAGCAGCTTCCAAACAGATATCTATGGCTACACCTTC
CASSFQTDIYGYTF
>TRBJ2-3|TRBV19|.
TGTGCCAGCGGGGGCTCAGGGGCAGATACGCAGTATTTT
CASGGSGADTQYF
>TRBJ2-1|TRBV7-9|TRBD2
TGTGCCAGCAGCCCGAGCGGGGGGGCCCTCTACAATGAGCAGTTCTTC
CASSPSGGALYNEQFF
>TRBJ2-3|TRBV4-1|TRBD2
TGCGCCAGCAGCCAATGGGGTAGACTAGCGGGGGGAGATACGCAGTATTTT
CASSQWGRLAGGDTQYF
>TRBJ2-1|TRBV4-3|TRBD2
TGCGCCAGCAGCCAAGAATGGCGGGGGGTATTGACCGAGCAGTTCTTC
CASSQEWRGVLTEQFF
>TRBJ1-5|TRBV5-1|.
TGCGCCAGCAGCTTGGACCGACAGCCCCATCAGCCCCAGCATTTT
CASSLDRQPHQPQHF
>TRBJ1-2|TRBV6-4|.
TGTGCCAGCAGTGAGACAGGAGTCTATGGCTACACCTTC
CASSETGVYGYTF
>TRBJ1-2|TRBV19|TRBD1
TGTGCCAGTAGTACCAGAAACAGGGGGAATGGCTACACCTTC
CASSTRNRGNGYTF
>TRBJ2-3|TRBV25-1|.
TGTGCCAGCACCCCTCGGGTGGCCCCCACAGATACGCAGTATTTT
CASTPRVAPTDTQYF
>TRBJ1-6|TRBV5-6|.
TGTGCCAGCAGCTTGGTAGAGGGGGTGGATAATTCACCCCTCCACTTT
CASSLVEGVDNSPLHF
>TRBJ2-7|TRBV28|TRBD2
TGTGCCAGCAGCTCTTCGGGGGGGGCTAGGGCCGAGCAGTACTTC
CASSSSGGARAEQYF
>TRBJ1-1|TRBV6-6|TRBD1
TGTGCCAGCAGTCAAGCCGGGACAGGGGTCCTAGCTTTCTTT
CASSQAGTGVLAFF
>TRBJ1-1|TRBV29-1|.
TGCAGCGTTGAAGCCCGGGGGACTGAAGCTTTCTTT
CSVEARGTEAFF
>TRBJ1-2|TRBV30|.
TGTGCCTGGAGTGTACGGACAGCAACTTATGGCTACACCTTC
CAWSVRTATYGYTF
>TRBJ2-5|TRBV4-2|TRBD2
TGTGCCAGCAGCCCGGTAGCGGGGGGACAAGAGACCCAGTACTTC
CASSPVAGGQETQYF
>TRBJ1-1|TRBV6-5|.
TGTGCCAGCAGTTACGGGACTTCTGAAGCTTTCTTT
CASSYGTSEAFF
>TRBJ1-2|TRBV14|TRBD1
TGTGCCAGCAGCCAATTCGGTGGTGGCAGGGGGTTCAATGGCTACACCTTC
CASSQFGGGRGFNGYTF
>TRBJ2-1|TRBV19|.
TGTGCCAGTACCCCGGAGTGGGGGCGTTCCTACAATGAGCAGTTCTTC
CASTPEWGRSYNEQFF
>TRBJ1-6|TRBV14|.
TGTGCCAGCAGCAGGGGGGTAGTAGGGTCACCCCTCCACTTT
CASSRGVVGSPLHF
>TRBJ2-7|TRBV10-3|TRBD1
TGTGCCATCAGTGAGTCGATGGGACAGGGCAACGAGCAGTACTTC
CAISESMGQGNEQYF
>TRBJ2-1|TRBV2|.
TGTGCCAGCAGCCCCTCCCCTTTGGGAAATGAGCAGTTCTTC
CASSPSPLGNEQFF
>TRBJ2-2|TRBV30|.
TGTGCCTGGAGTCATTACGACAGAATCAGGGGCACCGGGGAGCTGTTTTTT
CAWSHYDRIRGTGELFF